Below are 25 T cell receptor beta chains sequenced from a single sample in a study of T cell repertoires in aging, cancer and after chemotherapy. TRB rearrangements spanning V, D and J were amplified using mixed TRB-A/B primers. TCRdb re-called the multiplex PCR reads with MiXCR, one entry per CDR3 protein. The table records several thousand distinct CDR3 sequences, 25% of them present only once. Peripheral blood genomic DNA, not sorted cells or RNA, was the template. The sample comprised blood. These TCRs come from a human donor with a blood cancer.

This clonotype appeared a few times. The gene calls are TRBV5-1 and TRBJ2-7; 7 bases are a match to TRBD1. V was clipped by 4 bases and J by 3 bases; unmatched bases: 7. The V gene's germline CDR1 is SGHRS and CDR2 YFSETQ. This CDR3 is 14 amino acids long. The CDR3 DNA is TGCGCCAGCAGCCAAGGACAGGCTCTCTACGAGCAGTACTTC. Translated: CASSQGQALYEQYF.

In its sample, this clonotype is medium-sized. The chain joins TRBV13 to TRBJ2-7; D uncertain. Germline lookup yields CDR1 PRHDT and CDR2 FYEKMQ (reference sequence). This CDR3 has 15 amino acids. The V and J ends lost 0 bases and 3 bases respectively, with 12 bases between them. The CDR3 DNA follows: TGTGCCAGCAGCTTAGGAGTACGGACCCTCTACGAGCAGTACTTC. Protein sequence: CASSLGVRTLYEQYF.

Comment on this clonotype: A much larger clone differs by one base, so this may be a read error. V and J are TRBV11-2 and TRBJ2-2; 8 bases align to TRBD2. The CDR3 runs to 19 residues. Germline lookup yields CDR1 SGHAT and CDR2 FQNNGV. Trimming removed 5 bases from V and 7 bases from J; junction bases left unmatched: 21. CDR3 sequence (DNA): TGTGCCAGCAGCCCGGGGGCCCTAGCGGGTCCTCACCGGGACGGGGAGCTGTTTTTT. It encodes CASSPGALAGPHRDGELFF.

J is TRBJ2-5 and V is TRBV10-1, with D uncertain. Trimming took 2 bases from V and 1 from J, leaving 8 bases between them. The CDR3 sequence is 14 residues long. The germline V gene encodes CDR1 WNHNN and CDR2 SYGVQD (reference sequence). The chain's CDR3 is CASSEPYPQETQYF. In nucleotides, the CDR3 is TGCGCCAGCAGTGAGCCATACCCCCAAGAGACCCAGTACTTC.

This clonotype has only a few counts. The rearrangement links TRBV20-1 to TRBJ2-1; the D call may be TRBD1 or TRBD2 (5 bases each). CDR3 size: 17 residues. Deletions cut 2 bases from V and 6 bases from J, with 23 bases between. CDR1 and CDR2 from the germline V gene are DFQATT and SNEGSKA (reference sequence). Here the CDR3 reads CSARPKWGPGRGNEQFF. In DNA, the CDR3 is TGCAGTGCTAGACCCAAATGGGGCCCGGGAAGGGGCAATGAGCAGTTCTTC.

This chain uses TRBV6-6 with TRBJ2-7; 9 bases match TRBD1. CDR3 length: 15 amino acids. Germline trimming cut 1 base from V and 5 bases from J; bases unmatched to any gene: 6. Per the germline V gene, CDR1 is MNHNY and CDR2 is SVGAGI (reference sequence). CDR3 sequence (DNA): TGTGCCAGCAGTTACTGGGGACAGGGTGACGACGAGCAGTACTTC. Translation gives CASSYWGQGDDEQYF.

By sample share, this clonotype is medium-sized. The rearrangement uses TRBV19 and TRBJ2-5; a possible D gene is TRBD1 (6 bases). V was clipped by 3 bases and J by 4 bases, with 6 bases between them. The CDR3 sequence is 12 residues long. CDR1 and CDR2 (germline): LNHDA, SQIVND (reference sequence). CDR3 coding DNA: TGTGCCAGTAGTATCAGGGGAGAGACCCAGTACTTC. Translating it yields CASSIRGETQYF. The full variable domain, with the rest looked up from reference TRBV19 and TRBJ2-5, is DGGITQSPKYLFRKEGQNVTLSCEQNLNHDAMYWYRQDPGQGLRLIYYSQIVNDFQKGDIAEGYSVSREKKESFPLTVTSAQKNPTAFYLCASSIRGETQYFGPGTRLLVL.

This clonotype was recorded once. V gene TRBV30 combines with J gene TRBJ2-6, with 11 bases matching TRBD2. The junction had 13 bases not matched to a gene; V was cut back by 1 base and J by 2 bases. Per germline, CDR1 GTSNPN and CDR2 SVGIG (reference sequence). CDR3 size: 20 residues. DNA for the CDR3: TGTGCCTGGAGTGCATTCCTTTGGGATAGCGGGAGGGCTGGGGCCAACGTCCTGACTTTC. Protein: CAWSAFLWDSGRAGANVLTF.

This clonotype was recorded many times. This rearrangement joins TRBV6-5 to TRBJ1-1; possible D gene TRBD1, 5 bases. Per the germline V gene, CDR1 is MNHEY and CDR2 is SVGAGI. The CDR3 length is 11 residues. Between the trimmed V and J ends, which lost 2 bases and 11 bases, there was a span of 9 bases. The CDR3, as DNA: TGTGCCAGCAGTTACGCAGGGCGGGCTTTCTTT. This encodes CASSYAGRAFF.

Relative to its sample, this clonotype is medium-sized. The chain has TRBV6-2 or TRBV6-3 and TRBJ1-1, with D possibly being TRBD1 (5 bases). This CDR3 comprises 14 residues. Trimming removed 7 bases at V and 1 base at J, with 13 bases between. The germline V gene has CDR1 MNHEY and CDR2 SVGEGT. The CDR3 DNA is TGTGCCAGCACCCTCCGAGGACAGAACACTGAAGCTTTCTTT. Translated: CASTLRGQNTEAFF.

The chain couples TRBV5-1 to TRBJ2-1, with 8 positions matching TRBD2. Germline-derived CDR1 and CDR2 are SGHRS and YFSETQ. This CDR3 has 13 amino acids. The V segment lost 9 bases and the J segment 7 bases; nucleotides outside the gene matches: 9. CDR3 nucleotide sequence: TGCGCCACTAAAGGGACTAGGAGGAATGAGCAGTTCTTC. Translation: CATKGTRRNEQFF.

This clonotype occurred a few times. DNA for the CDR3: TGTGCCAGCAGCTTAGTTGGTACTAGCGGGGGGGCTATTATCGGGGAGCTGTTTTTT. Translating gives CASSLVGTSGGAIIGELFF. This chain links TRBV7-2 with TRBJ2-2; 13 positions match TRBD2. CDR1 is SGHTA and CDR2 is FQGNSA in the germline V gene. The CDR3 is 19 amino acids. J was trimmed by 7 bases and V by 1 base; bases with no gene match: 12.

The sample holds a few counts of this clonotype. The chain has TRBV19 and TRBJ2-4; weak D call: TRBD1 (6 bases). Germline assignment: CDR1 LNHDA and CDR2 SQIVND (reference sequence). The CDR3 contains 17 residues. V lost 5 bases, J lost 0 bases, and 17 bases lay in between. CDR3 protein: CASSRLTGQVAKNIQYF. CDR3 in DNA: TGTGCCAGTAGTCGCCTTACGGGACAAGTAGCCAAAAACATTCAGTACTTC.

This clonotype is medium-sized within its sample. The V call is TRBV15, the J call TRBJ1-4; possible D gene TRBD1, 5 bases. Trimming took off 4 bases at V and 3 bases at J, with 18 bases between the two ends. Germline CDR1 is LNHNV and CDR2 is YYDKDF (reference sequence). This CDR3 is 17 amino acids long. CDR3 sequence (DNA): TGTGCCACCAGCAACTTAAGAACTGGGGCGGCTAATGAAAAACTGTTTTTT. Translation: CATSNLRTGAANEKLFF. The variable domain in full, with the rest retrieved from reference TRBV15 and TRBJ1-4, is DAMVIQNPRYQVTQFGKPVTLSCSQTLNHNVMYWYQQKSSQAPKLLFHYYDKDFNNEADTPDNFQSRRPNTSFCFLDIRSPGLGDTAMYLCATSNLRTGAANEKLFFGSGTQLSVL.

This chain joins TRBV27 and TRBJ1-1, with a weak D call TRBD1 (5 bases). V shed 10 bases and J shed 1 base, with 10 bases lying between them. The CDR3 length is 12 residues. Germline V gene lookup returns CDR1 MNHEY and CDR2 SMNVEV (reference sequence). The CDR3 loop is CATQVGNTEAFF. In DNA, the CDR3 is TGTGCCACACAGGTTGGGAACACTGAAGCTTTCTTT.

This clonotype was found a few times. The chain uses TRBV5-4 and TRBJ1-2, with D perhaps matching TRBD1 (5 bases). Germline-derived CDR1 and CDR2 are SGHNT and YYREEE (reference sequence). The CDR3 sequence is 15 residues long. V lost 2 bases, J lost 5 bases, and 16 bases lay in between. DNA of the CDR3: TGTGCCAGCAGCTTTGACTGGGGGGTTGGATATGGCTACACCTTC. Protein sequence: CASSFDWGVGYGYTF.

The gene calls are TRBV2 and TRBJ2-2; TRBD1 or TRBD2 may be the D gene (5 bases each). Trimming cost V 7 bases and J 5 bases, with 11 bases left between them. Per germline, CDR1 SNHLY and CDR2 FYNNEI. The CDR3 contains 13 residues. CDR3 sequence reads: CASNFGGTGELFF. The CDR3 nucleotides read TGTGCCAGCAATTTTGGGGGAACCGGGGAGCTGTTTTTT. The complete variable domain, with remaining parts taken from reference TRBV2 and TRBJ2-2, reads EPEVTQTPSHQVTQMGQEVILRCVPISNHLYFYWYRQILGQKVEFLVSFYNNEISEKSEIFDDQFSVERPDGSNFTLKIRSTKLEDSAMYFCASNFGGTGELFFGEGSRLTVL.

This clonotype was picked up a small number of times. The chain employs TRBV6-1 and TRBJ2-1; 11 nucleotides line up with TRBD2. The CDR3 contains 16 residues. V lost 7 bases, J lost 4 bases, and 9 bases stayed unmatched. Germline V gene lookup returns CDR1 MNHNS and CDR2 SASEGT. Here the CDR3 reads CASTDTGLAEYNEQFF. The CDR3 nucleotides read TGTGCCAGCACAGACACGGGACTAGCGGAATACAATGAGCAGTTCTTC.

This clonotype counts as medium-sized. The chain uses TRBV5-4 and TRBJ2-7; no clear D gene. V dropped 5 bases and J dropped 2 bases, with 14 bases sitting between them. The CDR3 covers 14 residues. Germline CDR1 SGHNT, CDR2 YYREEE (reference sequence). The CDR3 region is CASSPAGFPYEQYF. The CDR3 bases are TGTGCCAGCAGTCCCGCCGGGTTCCCCTACGAGCAGTACTTC.

This clonotype is labeled medium-sized (0.01 to 0.1%). The chain employs TRBV18 and TRBJ1-6; TRBD1 might be the D (5 bases). Deletions cut 8 bases from V and 7 bases from J, with 15 bases between. The V gene's germline CDR1 is KGHSH and CDR2 LQKENI. This CDR3 has 14 amino acids. CDR3 DNA sequence: TGTGCCAGCACGCCGACAGTTGACAATTCACCCCTCCACTTT. Its protein is CASTPTVDNSPLHF. Complete variable domain (other parts from reference TRBV18 and TRBJ1-6): NAGVMQNPRHLVRRRGQEARLRCSPMKGHSHVYWYRQLPEEGLKFMVYLQKENIIDESGMPKERFSAEFPKEGPSILRIQQVVRGDSAAYFCASTPTVDNSPLHFGNGTRLTVT.

This sequence joins TRBV27 and TRBJ2-1; 13 nucleotides match TRBD2. CDR3 length: 16 amino acids. Germline CDR1 and CDR2: MNHEY and SMNVEV (reference sequence). J was trimmed by 8 bases and V by 0 bases; bases with no gene match: 4. CDR3 sequence reads: CASSLSLAGGPHEQFF. DNA for the CDR3: TGTGCCAGCAGTTTATCACTAGCGGGAGGGCCCCATGAGCAGTTCTTC.

The table lists this clonotype with a few counts. The gene calls are TRBV14 and TRBJ1-2; weak D call: TRBD1 (5 bases). From germline, CDR1 is SGHDN and CDR2 FVKESK. This CDR3 has 15 residues. Trimming left V 1 base short and J 4 bases short, with 13 bases between. The CDR3 region has the DNA TGTGCCAGCAGCCAAGGAGGCGGGGGTGGCTATGGCTACACCTTC. It translates to CASSQGGGGGYGYTF.

This CDR3 reads CSARATGQGVSPLHF. CDR3 nucleotides: TGCAGTGCTAGAGCTACGGGACAGGGGGTCTCACCCCTCCACTTT. The genes are TRBV20-1 and TRBJ1-6; 11 bases map to TRBD1. The germline V gene encodes CDR1 DFQATT and CDR2 SNEGSKA (reference sequence). This CDR3 region has 15 residues. V dropped 1 base and J dropped 10; count of bases not matched to a gene: 6.

The chain recombines TRBV7-2 with TRBJ2-1, with 7 bases lining up with TRBD2. The V gene end was trimmed by 3 bases and the J gene end by 10 bases; junction bases not matched to a gene: 18. Germline loops: CDR1 SGHTA, CDR2 FQGNSA. The CDR3 extends over 17 amino acids. CDR3 DNA sequence: TGTGCCAGCAGCTTGACCTTTGGGGGGGGGGGGTTAAGGGAGCAGTTCTTC. Protein: CASSLTFGGGGLREQFF. The full variable domain, its missing parts supplied by reference TRBV7-2 and TRBJ2-1, is GAGVSQSPSNKVTEKGKDVELRCDPISGHTALYWYRQSLGQGLEFLIYFQGNSAPDKSGLPSDRFSAERTGGSVSTLTIQRTQQEDSAVYLCASSLTFGGGGLREQFFGPGTRLTVL.

This clonotype was observed a few times. The J gene is TRBJ1-1, the V gene TRBV20-1; D uncertain. Trimming stripped 1 base from V and 1 base from J, with 7 bases between. The CDR3 has 13 amino acids. CDR1 is DFQATT, CDR2 SNEGSKA, per germline (reference sequence). CDR3 sequence reads: CSARVWGNTEAFF. CDR3 nucleotides: TGCAGTGCTAGAGTTTGGGGGAACACTGAAGCTTTCTTT.